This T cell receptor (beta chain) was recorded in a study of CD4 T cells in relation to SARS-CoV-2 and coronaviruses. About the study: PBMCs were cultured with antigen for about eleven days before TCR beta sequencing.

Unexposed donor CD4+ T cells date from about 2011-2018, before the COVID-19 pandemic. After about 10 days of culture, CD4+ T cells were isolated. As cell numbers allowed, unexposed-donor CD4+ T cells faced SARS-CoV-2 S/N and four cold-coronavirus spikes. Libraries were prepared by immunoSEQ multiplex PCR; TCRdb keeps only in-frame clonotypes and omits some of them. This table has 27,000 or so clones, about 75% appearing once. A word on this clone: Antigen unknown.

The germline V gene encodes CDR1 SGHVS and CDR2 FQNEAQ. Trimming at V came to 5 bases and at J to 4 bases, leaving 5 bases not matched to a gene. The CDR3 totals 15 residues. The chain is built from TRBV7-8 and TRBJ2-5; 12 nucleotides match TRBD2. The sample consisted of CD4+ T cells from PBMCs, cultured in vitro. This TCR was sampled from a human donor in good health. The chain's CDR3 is CASSLLAGGIETQYF. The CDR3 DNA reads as TGTGCCAGCAGCCTCCTAGCGGGGGGGATAGAGACCCAGTACTTC.